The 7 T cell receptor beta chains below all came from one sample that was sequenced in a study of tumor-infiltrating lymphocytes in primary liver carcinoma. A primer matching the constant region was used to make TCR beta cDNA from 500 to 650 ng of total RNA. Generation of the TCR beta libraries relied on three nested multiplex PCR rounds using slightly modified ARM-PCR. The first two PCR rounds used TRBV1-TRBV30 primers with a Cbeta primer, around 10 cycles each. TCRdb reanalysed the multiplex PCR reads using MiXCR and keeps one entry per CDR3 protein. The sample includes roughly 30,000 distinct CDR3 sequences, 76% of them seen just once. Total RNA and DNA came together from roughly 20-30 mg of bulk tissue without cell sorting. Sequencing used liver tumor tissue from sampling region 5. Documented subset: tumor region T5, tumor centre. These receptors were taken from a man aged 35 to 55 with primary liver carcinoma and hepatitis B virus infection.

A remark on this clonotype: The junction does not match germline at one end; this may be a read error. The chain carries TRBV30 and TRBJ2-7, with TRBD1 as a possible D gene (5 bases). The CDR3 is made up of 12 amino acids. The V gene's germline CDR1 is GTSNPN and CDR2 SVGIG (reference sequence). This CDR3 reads CAWGVCRGEQYF. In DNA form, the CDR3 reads TGTGCCTGGGGTGTATGTAGGGGCGAGCAGTACTTC.

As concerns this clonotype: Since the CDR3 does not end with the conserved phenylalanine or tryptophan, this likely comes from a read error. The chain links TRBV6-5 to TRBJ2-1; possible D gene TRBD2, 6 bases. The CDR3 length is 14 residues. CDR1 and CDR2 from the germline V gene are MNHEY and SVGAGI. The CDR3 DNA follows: TGTGTCAGCAGGGATATGGTGAGCGGGCATGAGCAGTTCGTC. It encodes CVSRDMVSGHEQFV.

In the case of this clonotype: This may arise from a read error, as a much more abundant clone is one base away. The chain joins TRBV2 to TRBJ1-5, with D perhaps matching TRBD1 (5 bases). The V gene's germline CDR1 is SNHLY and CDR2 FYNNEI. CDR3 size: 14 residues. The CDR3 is CVSSEDFQGQPQHF. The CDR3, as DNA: TGTGTCAGCAGTGAAGATTTCCAGGGTCAGCCCCAGCATTTT. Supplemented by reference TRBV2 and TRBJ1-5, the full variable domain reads EPEVTQTPSHQVTQMGQEVILRCVPISNHLYFYWYRQILGQKVEFLVSFYNNEISEKSEIFDDQFSVERPDGSNFTLKIRSTKLEDSAMYFCVSSEDFQGQPQHFGDGTRLSIL.

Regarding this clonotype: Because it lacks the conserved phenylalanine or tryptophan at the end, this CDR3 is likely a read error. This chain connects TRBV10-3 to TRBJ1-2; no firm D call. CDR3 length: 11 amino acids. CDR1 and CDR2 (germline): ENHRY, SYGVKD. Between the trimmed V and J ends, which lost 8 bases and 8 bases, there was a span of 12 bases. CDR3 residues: CAIRFGKGYTS. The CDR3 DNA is TGTGCCATCCGTTTTGGGAAGGGCTACACCTCC.

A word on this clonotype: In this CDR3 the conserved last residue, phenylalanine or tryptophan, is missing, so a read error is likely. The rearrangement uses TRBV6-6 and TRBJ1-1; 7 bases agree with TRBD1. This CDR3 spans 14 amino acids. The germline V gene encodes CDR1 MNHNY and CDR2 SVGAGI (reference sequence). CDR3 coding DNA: TGTCCCAGCAGTTGGGGGACAGCGAATACTGAAGCTTTCTCT. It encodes CPSSWGTANTEAFS.

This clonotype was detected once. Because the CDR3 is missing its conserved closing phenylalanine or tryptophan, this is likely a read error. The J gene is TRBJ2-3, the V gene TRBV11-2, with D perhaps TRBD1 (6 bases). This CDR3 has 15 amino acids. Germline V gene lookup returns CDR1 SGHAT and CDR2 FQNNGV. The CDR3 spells CASSMLQGRPDTQYL. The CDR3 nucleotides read TGTGCTAGCAGCATGCTACAGGGTCGGCCGGATACGCAGTATCTC.

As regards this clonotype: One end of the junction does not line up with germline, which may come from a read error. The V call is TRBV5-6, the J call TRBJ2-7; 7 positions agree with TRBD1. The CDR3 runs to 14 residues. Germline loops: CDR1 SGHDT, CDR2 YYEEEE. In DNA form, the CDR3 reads TGTGCAAGCAGTTCCGGCAGGGGGATCAACGGGCAGTACTTC. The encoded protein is CASSSGRGINGQYF.